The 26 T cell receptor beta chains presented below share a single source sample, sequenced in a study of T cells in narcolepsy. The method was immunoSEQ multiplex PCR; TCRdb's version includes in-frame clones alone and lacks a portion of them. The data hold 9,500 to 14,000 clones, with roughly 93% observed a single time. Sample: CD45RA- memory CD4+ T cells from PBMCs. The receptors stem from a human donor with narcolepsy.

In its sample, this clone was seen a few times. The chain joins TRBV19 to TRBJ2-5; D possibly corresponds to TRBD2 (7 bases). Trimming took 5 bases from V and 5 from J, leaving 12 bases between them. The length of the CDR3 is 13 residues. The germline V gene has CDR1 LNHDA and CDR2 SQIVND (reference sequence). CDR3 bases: TGTGCCAGTAGTGAGAGGGGGGGGGAGACCCAGTACTTC. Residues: CASSERGGETQYF.

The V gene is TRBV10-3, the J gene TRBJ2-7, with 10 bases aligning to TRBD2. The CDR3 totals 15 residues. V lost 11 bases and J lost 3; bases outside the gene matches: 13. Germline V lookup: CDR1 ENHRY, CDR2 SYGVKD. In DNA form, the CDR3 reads TGTGCCGTAACCCCGAGCGGGAGGGCCGTCTACGAGCAGTACTTC. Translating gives CAVTPSGRAVYEQYF.

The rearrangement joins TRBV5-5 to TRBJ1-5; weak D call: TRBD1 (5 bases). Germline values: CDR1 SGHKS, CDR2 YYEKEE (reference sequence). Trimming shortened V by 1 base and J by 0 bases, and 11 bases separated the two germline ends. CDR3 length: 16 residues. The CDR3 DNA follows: TGTGCCAGCAGCTTGATGGGAGGGGATAGCAATCAGCCCCAGCATTTT. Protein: CASSLMGGDSNQPQHF.

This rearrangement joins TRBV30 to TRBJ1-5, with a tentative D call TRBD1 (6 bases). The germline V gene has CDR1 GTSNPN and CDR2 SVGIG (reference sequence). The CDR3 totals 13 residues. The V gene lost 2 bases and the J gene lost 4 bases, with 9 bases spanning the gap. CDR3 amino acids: CAWSRQENQPQHF. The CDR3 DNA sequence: TGTGCCTGGAGTAGACAGGAAAATCAGCCCCAGCATTTT. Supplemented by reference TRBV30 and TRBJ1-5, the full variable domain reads SQTIHQWPATLVQPVGSPLSLECTVEGTSNPNLYWYRQAAGRGLQLLFYSVGIGQISSEVPQNLSASRPQDRQFILSSKKLLLSDSGFYLCAWSRQENQPQHFGDGTRLSIL.

The CDR3 DNA follows: TGCAGTGCTAGAGATCCCCCTGAAGCTTTCTTT. It specifies CSARDPPEAFF. The V call is TRBV20-1, the J call TRBJ1-1; D gene ambiguous. Germline CDR1 and CDR2: DFQATT and SNEGSKA (reference sequence). The CDR3 sequence is 11 residues long. V was cut by 0 bases and J by 6 bases, with 5 bases left in between.

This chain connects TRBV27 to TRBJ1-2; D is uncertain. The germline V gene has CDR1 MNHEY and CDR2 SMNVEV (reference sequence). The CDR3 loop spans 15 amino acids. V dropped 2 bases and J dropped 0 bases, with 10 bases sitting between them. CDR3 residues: CASSLNRLANYGYTF. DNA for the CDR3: TGTGCCAGCAGTTTAAATAGGTTAGCTAACTATGGCTACACCTTC.

This CDR3 reads CASSSDSEKLFF. DNA of the CDR3: TGTGCCAGCAGTTCCGACTCGGAAAAACTGTTTTTT. The V gene is TRBV6-5, the J gene TRBJ1-4, with D unclear. The length of the CDR3 is 12 residues. Germline CDR1 MNHEY, CDR2 SVGAGI. V lost 4 bases and J lost 8, with 8 bases in between.

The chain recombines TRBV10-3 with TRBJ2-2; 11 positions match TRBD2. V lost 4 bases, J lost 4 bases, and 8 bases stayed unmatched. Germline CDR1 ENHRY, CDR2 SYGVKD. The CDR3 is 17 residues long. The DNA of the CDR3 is TGTGCCATCAGTGTTACTAGCGGGAGACGGGGCACCGGGGAGCTGTTTTTT. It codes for CAISVTSGRRGTGELFF.

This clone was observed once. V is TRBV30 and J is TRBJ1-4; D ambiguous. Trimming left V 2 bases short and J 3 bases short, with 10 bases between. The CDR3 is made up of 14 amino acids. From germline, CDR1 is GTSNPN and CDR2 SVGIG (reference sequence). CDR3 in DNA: TGTGCCTGGAGTACCGCAGGAGCTAATGAAAAACTGTTTTTT. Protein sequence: CAWSTAGANEKLFF.

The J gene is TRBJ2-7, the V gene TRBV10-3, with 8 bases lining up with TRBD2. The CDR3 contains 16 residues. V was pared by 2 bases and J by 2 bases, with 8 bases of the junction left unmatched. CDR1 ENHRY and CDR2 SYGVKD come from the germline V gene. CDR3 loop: CAISEGGLVGTYEQYF. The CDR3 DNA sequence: TGTGCCATCAGTGAGGGGGGACTAGTGGGGACCTACGAGCAGTACTTC.

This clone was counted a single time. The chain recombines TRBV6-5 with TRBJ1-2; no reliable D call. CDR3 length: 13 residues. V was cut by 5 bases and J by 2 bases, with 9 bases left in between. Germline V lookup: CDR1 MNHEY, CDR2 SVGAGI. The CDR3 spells CASSRSLNYGYTF. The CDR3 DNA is TGTGCCAGCAGTCGATCTTTAAACTATGGCTACACCTTC.

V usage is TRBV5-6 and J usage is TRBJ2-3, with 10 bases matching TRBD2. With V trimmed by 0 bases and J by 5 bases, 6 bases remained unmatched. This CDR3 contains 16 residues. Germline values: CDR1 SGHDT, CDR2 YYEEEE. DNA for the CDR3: TGTGCCAGCAGCTTGGCCCCAGCGGGAGGGGGAGATACGCAGTATTTT. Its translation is CASSLAPAGGGDTQYF. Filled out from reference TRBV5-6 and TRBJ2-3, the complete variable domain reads DAGVTQSPTHLIKTRGQQVTLRCSPKSGHDTVSWYQQALGQGPQFIFQYYEEEERQRGNFPDRFSGHQFPNYSSELNVNALLLGDSALYLCASSLAPAGGGDTQYFGPGTRLTVL.

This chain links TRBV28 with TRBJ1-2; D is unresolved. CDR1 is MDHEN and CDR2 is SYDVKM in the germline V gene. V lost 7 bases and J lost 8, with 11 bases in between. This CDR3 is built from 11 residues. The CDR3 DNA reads TGTGCCAGCAAGGAACTTGGCGGCTACACCTTC. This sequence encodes CASKELGGYTF.

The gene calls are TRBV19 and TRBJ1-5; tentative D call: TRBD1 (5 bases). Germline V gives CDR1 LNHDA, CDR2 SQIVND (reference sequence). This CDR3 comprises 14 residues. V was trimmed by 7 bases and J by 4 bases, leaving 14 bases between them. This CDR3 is CASMWGVGNQPQHF. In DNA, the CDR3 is TGTGCCAGTATGTGGGGGGTTGGTAATCAGCCCCAGCATTTT.

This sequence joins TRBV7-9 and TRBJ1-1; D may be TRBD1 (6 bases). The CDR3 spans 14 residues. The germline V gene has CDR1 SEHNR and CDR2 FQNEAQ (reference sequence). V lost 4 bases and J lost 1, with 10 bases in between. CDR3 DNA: TGTGCCAGCAGCTCACCGGACAGGAACACTGAAGCTTTCTTT. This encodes CASSSPDRNTEAFF.

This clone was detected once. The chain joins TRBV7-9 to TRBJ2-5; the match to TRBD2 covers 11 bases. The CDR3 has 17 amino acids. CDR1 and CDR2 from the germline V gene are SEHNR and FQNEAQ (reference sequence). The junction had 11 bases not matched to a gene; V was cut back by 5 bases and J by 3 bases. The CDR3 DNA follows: TGTGCCAGCAGCCCGAGGACTGGGACTAGCGGTGAAGAGACCCAGTACTTC. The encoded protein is CASSPRTGTSGEETQYF.

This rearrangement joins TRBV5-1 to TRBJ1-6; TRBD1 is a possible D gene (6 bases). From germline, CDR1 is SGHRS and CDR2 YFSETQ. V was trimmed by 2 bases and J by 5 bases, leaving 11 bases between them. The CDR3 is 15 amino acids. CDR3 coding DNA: TGCGCCAGCAGCTTAGGGGGGGCTGATAATTCACCCCTCCACTTT. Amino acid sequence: CASSLGGADNSPLHF.

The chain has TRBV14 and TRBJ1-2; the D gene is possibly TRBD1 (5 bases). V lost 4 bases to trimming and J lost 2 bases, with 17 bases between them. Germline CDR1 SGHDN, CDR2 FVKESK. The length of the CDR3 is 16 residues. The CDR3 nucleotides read TGTGCCAGCAGCCGAGGGACGGCGCTCCAAAACTATGGCTACACCTTC. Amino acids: CASSRGTALQNYGYTF. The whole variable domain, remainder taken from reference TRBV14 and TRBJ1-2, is EAGVTQFPSHSVIEKGQTVTLRCDPISGHDNLYWYRRVMGKEIKFLLHFVKESKQDESGMPNNRFLAERTGGTYSTLKVQPAELEDSGVYFCASSRGTALQNYGYTFGSGTRLTVV.

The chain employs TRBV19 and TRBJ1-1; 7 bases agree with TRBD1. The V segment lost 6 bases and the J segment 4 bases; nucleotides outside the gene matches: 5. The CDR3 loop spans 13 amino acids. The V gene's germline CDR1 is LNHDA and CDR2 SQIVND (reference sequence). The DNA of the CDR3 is TGTGCCAGTAGGACTCAGGGGGTCACTGAAGCTTTCTTT. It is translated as CASRTQGVTEAFF.

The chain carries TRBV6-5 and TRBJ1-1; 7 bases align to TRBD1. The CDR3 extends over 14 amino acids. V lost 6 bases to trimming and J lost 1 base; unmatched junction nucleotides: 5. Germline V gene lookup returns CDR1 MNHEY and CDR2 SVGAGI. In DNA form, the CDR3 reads TGTGCCAGCAGACGGAGGACAGGGAACACTGAAGCTTTCTTT. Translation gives CASRRRTGNTEAFF.

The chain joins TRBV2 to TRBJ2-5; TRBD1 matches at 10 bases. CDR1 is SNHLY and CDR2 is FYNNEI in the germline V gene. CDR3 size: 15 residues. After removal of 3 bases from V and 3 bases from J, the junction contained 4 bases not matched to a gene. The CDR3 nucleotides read TGTGCCAGCAGTGATTTGGGACAGGGGAAAGAGACCCAGTACTTC. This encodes CASSDLGQGKETQYF.

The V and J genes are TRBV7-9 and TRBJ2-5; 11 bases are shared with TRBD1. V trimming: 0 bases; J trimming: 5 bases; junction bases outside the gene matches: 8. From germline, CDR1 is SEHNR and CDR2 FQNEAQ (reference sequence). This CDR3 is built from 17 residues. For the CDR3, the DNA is TGTGCCAGCAGCTTAGCAAGTTGGACAGGGGGCTTGGAGACCCAGTACTTC. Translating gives CASSLASWTGGLETQYF.

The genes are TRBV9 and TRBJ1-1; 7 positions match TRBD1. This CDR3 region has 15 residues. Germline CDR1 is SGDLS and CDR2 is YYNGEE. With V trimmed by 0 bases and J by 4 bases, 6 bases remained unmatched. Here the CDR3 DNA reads TGTGCCAGCAGCGTAGGAGGCAGGGGGGTCACTGAAGCTTTCTTT. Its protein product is CASSVGGRGVTEAFF. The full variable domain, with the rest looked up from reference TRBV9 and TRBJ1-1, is DSGVTQTPKHLITATGQRVTLRCSPRSGDLSVYWYQQSLDQGLQFLIQYYNGEERAKGNILERFSAQQFPDLHSELNLSSLELGDSALYFCASSVGGRGVTEAFFGQGTRLTVV.

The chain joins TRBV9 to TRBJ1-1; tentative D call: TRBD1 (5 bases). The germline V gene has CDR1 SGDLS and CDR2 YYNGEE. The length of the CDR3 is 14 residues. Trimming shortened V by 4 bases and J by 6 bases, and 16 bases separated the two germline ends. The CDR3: CASSMGRTFSEAFF. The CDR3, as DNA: TGTGCCAGCAGCATGGGACGGACGTTCTCTGAAGCTTTCTTT. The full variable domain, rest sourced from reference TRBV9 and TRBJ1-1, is DSGVTQTPKHLITATGQRVTLRCSPRSGDLSVYWYQQSLDQGLQFLIQYYNGEERAKGNILERFSAQQFPDLHSELNLSSLELGDSALYFCASSMGRTFSEAFFGQGTRLTVV.

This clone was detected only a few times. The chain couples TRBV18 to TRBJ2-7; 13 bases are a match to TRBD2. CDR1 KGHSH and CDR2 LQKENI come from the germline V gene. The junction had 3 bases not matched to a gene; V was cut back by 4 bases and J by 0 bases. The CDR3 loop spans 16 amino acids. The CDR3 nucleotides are TGTGCCAGCTCACGTGGGACTAGCGGGAACTCCTACGAGCAGTACTTC. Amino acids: CASSRGTSGNSYEQYF.

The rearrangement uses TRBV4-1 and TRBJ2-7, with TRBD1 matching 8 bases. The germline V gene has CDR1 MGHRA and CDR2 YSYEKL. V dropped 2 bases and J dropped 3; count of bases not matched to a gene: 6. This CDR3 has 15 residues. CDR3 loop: CASSQSETGVYEQYF. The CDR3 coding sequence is TGCGCCAGCAGCCAATCGGAGACAGGGGTCTACGAGCAGTACTTC.